A selection of T cell receptor beta chains follows, all from one sample in a study of blood T cell repertoires in COVID-19. Method: immunoSEQ multiplex PCR; TCRdb's copy keeps in-frame clones and lacks some. Of some 70,000 clones listed, more than 70% were seen once; the top ten hold 5.5% to 7%. Sequenced material: peripheral blood. Receptor source: a woman in her seventies with acute or convalescent COVID-19. The CDR3 runs from the conserved cysteine through the conserved F or W. A D gene is named only where the DNA matches it firmly. Not every row has a clone size; where given, it reads once, few, many or a size class.

clone_size: .
cdr3_length: 14
j_call: TRBJ2-7
v_call: TRBV28
d_call: .
cdr3_aa: CASSPRTEIYEQYF
cdr3_nt: TGTGCCAGCAGTCCTCGGACAGAAATCTACGAGCAGTACTTC

clone_size: .
cdr3_length: 15
j_call: TRBJ2-1
v_call: TRBV12-5
d_call: .
cdr3_aa: CASAPDWSSYNEQFF
cdr3_nt: TGTGCTAGTGCCCCCGACTGGAGCTCCTACAATGAGCAGTTCTTC

clone_size: .
cdr3_length: 18
j_call: TRBJ2-4
v_call: TRBV3-1/TRBV3-2
d_call: .
cdr3_aa: CASSQEGWAGRLKNIQYF
cdr3_nt: TGTGCCAGCAGCCAAGAGGGGTGGGCGGGGAGACTCAAAAACATTCAGTACTTC

clone_size: .
cdr3_length: 14
j_call: TRBJ1-1
v_call: TRBV5-4
d_call: .
cdr3_aa: CASSLGRGGTEAFF
cdr3_nt: TGTGCCAGCAGCTTGGGACGGGGGGGGACTGAAGCTTTCTTT

clone_size: .
cdr3_length: 13
j_call: TRBJ1-3
v_call: TRBV6-2/TRBV6-3
d_call: .
cdr3_aa: CASSSSGGNTIYF
cdr3_nt: TGTGCCAGCAGTTCTTCAGGGGGAAACACCATATATTTT

clone_size: .
cdr3_length: 15
j_call: TRBJ1-5
v_call: TRBV6-5
d_call: .
cdr3_aa: CASRQLLSSNQPQHF
cdr3_nt: TGTGCCAGCAGACAGCTTCTTTCTAGCAATCAGCCCCAGCATTTT

clone_size: few
cdr3_length: 16
j_call: TRBJ2-7
v_call: TRBV9
d_call: .
cdr3_aa: CASSPRGQGSPYEQYF
cdr3_nt: TGTGCCAGCAGCCCAAGGGGTCAGGGAAGCCCCTACGAGCAGTACTTC

clone_size: .
cdr3_length: 10
j_call: TRBJ2-5
v_call: TRBV20-1
d_call: .
cdr3_aa: CSADSETQYF
cdr3_nt: TGCAGTGCCGACTCGGAGACCCAGTACTTC

clone_size: .
cdr3_length: 13
j_call: TRBJ1-4
v_call: TRBV3-1/TRBV3-2
d_call: .
cdr3_aa: CASSQAGNEKLFF
cdr3_nt: TGTGCCAGCAGCCAAGCGGGGAATGAAAAACTGTTTTTT

clone_size: .
cdr3_length: 16
j_call: TRBJ1-2
v_call: TRBV28
d_call: TRBD1
cdr3_aa: CASSFGRGLASGGYTF
cdr3_nt: TGTGCCAGCAGTTTCGGCAGGGGGCTCGCTTCGGGCGGCTACACCTTC

clone_size: .
cdr3_length: 16
j_call: TRBJ1-1
v_call: TRBV7-9
d_call: TRBD1
cdr3_aa: CASSSIGTGGGTEAFF
cdr3_nt: TGTGCCAGCAGCTCAATAGGGACAGGGGGAGGGACTGAAGCTTTCTTT

clone_size: .
cdr3_length: 16
j_call: TRBJ1-6
v_call: TRBV28
d_call: .
cdr3_aa: CASSLGGDPYNSPLHF
cdr3_nt: TGTGCCAGCAGTTTAGGGGGGGATCCCTATAATTCACCCCTCCACTTT

clone_size: .
cdr3_length: 14
j_call: TRBJ1-2
v_call: TRBV7-8
d_call: TRBD1
cdr3_aa: CASSPGQGRGGYTF
cdr3_nt: TGTGCCAGCAGCCCGGGACAGGGGAGAGGTGGCTACACCTTC

clone_size: .
cdr3_length: 15
j_call: TRBJ2-1
v_call: TRBV6-6
d_call: .
cdr3_aa: CASSYPGVSYNEQFF
cdr3_nt: TGTGCCAGCAGTTACCCGGGAGTATCCTACAATGAGCAGTTCTTC

clone_size: .
cdr3_length: 14
j_call: TRBJ1-4
v_call: TRBV9
d_call: .
cdr3_aa: CASSVGALGGELFF
cdr3_nt: TGTGCCAGCAGCGTAGGGGCCCTCGGAGGGGAACTGTTTTTT

clone_size: few
cdr3_length: 15
j_call: TRBJ2-3
v_call: TRBV28
d_call: TRBD2
cdr3_aa: CASSPRGVGTDTQYF
cdr3_nt: TGTGCCAGCAGTCCCCGGGGGGTAGGTACAGATACGCAGTATTTT

clone_size: .
cdr3_length: 15
j_call: TRBJ2-3
v_call: TRBV12-5
d_call: TRBD2
cdr3_aa: CASGLGLAQTDTQYF
cdr3_nt: TGTGCTAGTGGCCTCGGACTAGCGCAGACAGATACGCAGTATTTT

clone_size: once
cdr3_length: 12
j_call: TRBJ2-1
v_call: TRBV30
d_call: .
cdr3_aa: CAWSPRVNEQFF
cdr3_nt: TGTGCCTGGAGCCCGAGGGTAAATGAGCAGTTCTTC

clone_size: few
cdr3_length: 14
j_call: TRBJ1-2
v_call: TRBV6-6
d_call: .
cdr3_aa: CASSVVGANYGYTF
cdr3_nt: TGTGCCAGCAGTGTTGTAGGGGCTAACTATGGCTACACCTTC

clone_size: .
cdr3_length: 14
j_call: TRBJ1-2
v_call: TRBV7-2
d_call: TRBD1
cdr3_aa: CASSWGQANFYYTF
cdr3_nt: TGTGCCAGCAGCTGGGGACAGGCTAACTTTTACTACACCTTC

clone_size: .
cdr3_length: 12
j_call: TRBJ1-1
v_call: TRBV29-1
d_call: .
cdr3_aa: CSVERGGQEAFF
cdr3_nt: TGCAGCGTTGAAAGGGGTGGGCAGGAAGCTTTCTTT

clone_size: .
cdr3_length: 21
j_call: TRBJ2-4
v_call: TRBV28
d_call: TRBD1
cdr3_aa: CASRLRSTGGAANLAKNIQYF
cdr3_nt: TGTGCCAGCAGACTTCGAAGCACAGGGGGCGCGGCGAACTTAGCCAAAAACATTCAGTACTTC

clone_size: .
cdr3_length: 16
j_call: TRBJ1-4
v_call: TRBV2
d_call: TRBD1
cdr3_aa: CASSEGTGSTNEKLFF
cdr3_nt: TGTGCCAGCAGTGAAGGGACAGGATCAACTAATGAAAAACTGTTTTTT

clone_size: .
cdr3_length: 16
j_call: TRBJ2-3
v_call: TRBV27
d_call: .
cdr3_aa: CASSLIRLESTDTQYF
cdr3_nt: TGTGCCAGCAGTTTGATCAGACTAGAAAGCACAGATACGCAGTATTTT

clone_size: .
cdr3_length: 16
j_call: TRBJ1-1
v_call: TRBV18
d_call: TRBD1
cdr3_aa: CASSPGQGGVGTEAFF
cdr3_nt: TGTGCCAGCTCACCGGGACAGGGCGGAGTAGGCACTGAAGCTTTCTTT

clone_size: .
cdr3_length: 13
j_call: TRBJ1-2
v_call: TRBV24-1
d_call: .
cdr3_aa: CATSGGRGYGYTF
cdr3_nt: TGTGCCACCAGTGGAGGAAGGGGCTATGGCTACACCTTC

clone_size: .
cdr3_length: 14
j_call: TRBJ1-2
v_call: TRBV29-1
d_call: .
cdr3_aa: CSVEGGGVWDGYTF
cdr3_nt: TGCAGCGTTGAGGGGGGAGGGGTTTGGGATGGCTACACCTTC

clone_size: once
cdr3_length: 13
j_call: TRBJ1-2
v_call: TRBV18
d_call: TRBD1
cdr3_aa: CASSQDRGSGYTF
cdr3_nt: TGTGCCAGCTCACAGGACAGGGGGTCTGGCTACACCTTC

clone_size: .
cdr3_length: 14
j_call: TRBJ2-3
v_call: TRBV9
d_call: .
cdr3_aa: CASSVGLSTDTQYF
cdr3_nt: TGTGCCAGCAGCGTAGGACTGTCCACAGATACGCAGTATTTT

clone_size: .
cdr3_length: 19
j_call: TRBJ1-5
v_call: TRBV6-1
d_call: TRBD1
cdr3_aa: CASSESPDRGPSVNQPQHF
cdr3_nt: TGTGCCAGCAGTGAAAGCCCGGACAGGGGGCCCTCTGTTAATCAGCCCCAGCATTTT

clone_size: .
cdr3_length: 16
j_call: TRBJ1-2
v_call: TRBV18
d_call: .
cdr3_aa: CASSQDQTVNYGGYTF
cdr3_nt: TGTGCCAGCTCACAGGATCAGACAGTGAACTATGGCGGCTACACCTTC

clone_size: .
cdr3_length: 14
j_call: TRBJ1-1
v_call: TRBV6-2/TRBV6-3
d_call: .
cdr3_aa: CASSYGKGPGEAFF
cdr3_nt: TGTGCCAGCAGTTACGGGAAGGGGCCGGGTGAAGCTTTCTTT

clone_size: .
cdr3_length: 12
j_call: TRBJ2-7
v_call: TRBV7-2
d_call: .
cdr3_aa: CASSPSSYEQYF
cdr3_nt: TGTGCCAGCAGCCCTAGCTCCTACGAGCAGTACTTC

clone_size: .
cdr3_length: 16
j_call: TRBJ1-6
v_call: TRBV9
d_call: TRBD1
cdr3_aa: CASSSGQGAGNSPLHF
cdr3_nt: TGTGCCAGCAGTTCGGGACAGGGGGCAGGGAATTCACCCCTCCACTTT

clone_size: .
cdr3_length: 13
j_call: TRBJ2-3
v_call: TRBV25-1
d_call: .
cdr3_aa: CASSNPGIDTQYF
cdr3_nt: TGTGCCAGCAGTAATCCGGGGATAGATACGCAGTATTTT

clone_size: .
cdr3_length: 12
j_call: TRBJ2-7
v_call: TRBV5-4
d_call: .
cdr3_aa: CASSLTGAEQYF
cdr3_nt: TGTGCCAGCAGCTTAACAGGAGCCGAGCAGTACTTC

clone_size: .
cdr3_length: 16
j_call: TRBJ2-3
v_call: TRBV14
d_call: .
cdr3_aa: CASSQDRGTSTDTQYF
cdr3_nt: TGTGCCAGCAGCCAAGATCGAGGGACTAGCACAGATACGCAGTATTTT

clone_size: .
cdr3_length: 13
j_call: TRBJ1-5
v_call: TRBV5-4
d_call: .
cdr3_aa: CASSLDRDQPQHF
cdr3_nt: TGTGCCAGCAGCCTGGACCGAGATCAGCCCCAGCATTTT

clone_size: .
cdr3_length: 13
j_call: TRBJ2-7
v_call: TRBV5-5
d_call: TRBD2
cdr3_aa: CASSREGTHEQYF
cdr3_nt: TGTGCCAGCAGCAGGGAGGGGACCCACGAGCAGTACTTC

clone_size: few
cdr3_length: 14
j_call: TRBJ1-2
v_call: TRBV6-4
d_call: .
cdr3_aa: CASSDNPIRGGYTF
cdr3_nt: TGTGCCAGCAGTGACAACCCGATCAGGGGTGGCTACACCTTC

clone_size: .
cdr3_length: 13
j_call: TRBJ2-1
v_call: TRBV2
d_call: TRBD2
cdr3_aa: CASSSTSYAEQFF
cdr3_nt: TGTGCCAGCAGTTCGACTAGCTACGCTGAGCAGTTCTTC

clone_size: .
cdr3_length: 15
j_call: TRBJ1-2
v_call: TRBV3-1/TRBV3-2
d_call: .
cdr3_aa: CASSPNREANYGYTF
cdr3_nt: TGTGCCAGCAGCCCTAACAGGGAAGCTAACTATGGCTACACCTTC

clone_size: .
cdr3_length: 14
j_call: TRBJ2-7
v_call: TRBV29-1
d_call: TRBD2
cdr3_aa: CSGVIAGGSYEQYF
cdr3_nt: TGCAGCGGAGTTATAGCGGGCGGCTCCTACGAGCAGTACTTC

clone_size: .
cdr3_length: 16
j_call: TRBJ2-5
v_call: TRBV30
d_call: TRBD2
cdr3_aa: CAWSRGLAGGEETQYF
cdr3_nt: TGTGCCTGGAGTAGGGGACTAGCGGGAGGTGAAGAGACCCAGTACTTC

clone_size: .
cdr3_length: 14
j_call: TRBJ1-4
v_call: TRBV7-9
d_call: TRBD1
cdr3_aa: CASSRDSANEKLFF
cdr3_nt: TGTGCCAGCAGCCGGGACAGTGCTAATGAAAAACTGTTTTTT